The count of the clone carrying this T cell receptor beta chain is one. In the authors' workflow: The authors estimated nucleated cell counts from reference gene primer amplification. Repertoires were generated with immunoSEQ multiplex PCR, while TCRdb's copy carries only in-frame clones and drops some. V, J and clone size derive from that table, while D and trimming were established from the DNA sequence. The table has about 180,000 clones, roughly 84% seen once. This specimen belongs to a study of blood T cell repertoires in COVID-19. The ends were cut back, 2 bases at V and 7 bases at J, with 8 bases in the middle. Germline V gene lookup returns CDR1 DFQATT and CDR2 SNEGSKA (reference sequence). CDR3 length equals 11 residues.

The chain joins TRBV20-1 to TRBJ1-2; D not certain. The sample comprised peripheral blood. This TCR was recovered from a woman aged 35 to 49 with COVID-19, enrolled during active disease. This chain's CDR3 is CSARSGSGYTF. CDR3 coding DNA: TGCAGTGCTAGATCAGGTTCTGGCTACACCTTC.